The 4 T cell receptor beta chains below all came from one sample that was sequenced in a study of blood T cell dynamics during melanoma immunotherapy (dated by TCRdb to 2018 to 2020). This specimen's time point label, per the study, means: week 3, after first cycle of checkpoint inhibitor. Libraries came from the immunoSEQ multiplex PCR assay. Not all clones reach the TCRdb copy of this immuneACCESS table, which keeps in-frame sequences only. Checked studies attribute under half of the gap to unresolved V genes and leave the rest unexplained. This sample holds 7,500 to 9,500 clones; under 90% were observed only once. In total, the top ten clones hold 4% to 6.5% of the sample. The material was blood, obtained from a patient treated with checkpoint blockade. The receptor source for this set is a human donor with melanoma.

V gene TRBV4-1 combines with J gene TRBJ1-3; TRBD1 might be the D (6 bases). The CDR3 runs 16 residues. The V and J ends lost 4 bases and 0 bases respectively, with 13 bases between them. The germline V gene has CDR1 MGHRA and CDR2 YSYEKL. Here the CDR3 reads CASSPGGAGSGNTIYF. In DNA, the CDR3 is TGCGCCAGCAGCCCCGGGGGGGCGGGCTCTGGAAACACCATATATTTT.

This clone was recorded only once. The chain is built from TRBV9 and TRBJ1-2, with D possibly being TRBD1 (5 bases). From germline, CDR1 is SGDLS and CDR2 YYNGEE. The CDR3 runs 15 residues. Between the trimmed V and J ends, which lost 1 base and 5 bases, there was a span of 15 bases. As DNA, the CDR3 is TGTGCCAGCAGCGTAACATTGGGGGGGACTTATGGCTACACCTTC. Translated: CASSVTLGGTYGYTF.

The chain recombines TRBV11-3 with TRBJ2-7, with 8 bases that match TRBD2. The CDR3 consists of 15 residues. Per germline, CDR1 SGHNT and CDR2 YENEEA. The junction had 8 bases not matched to a gene; V was cut back by 4 bases and J by 3 bases. The CDR3 DNA reads as TGTGCCAGCAGCTACTCTGCCGGGACTAGCTACGAGCAGTACTTC. Translation: CASSYSAGTSYEQYF.

CDR3 amino acids: CASRGGISYNEQFF. The CDR3 DNA follows: TGTGCCAGTAGGGGGGGGATATCCTACAATGAGCAGTTCTTC. The V call is TRBV19, the J call TRBJ2-1; 7 bases fit TRBD2. The junction had 3 bases not matched to a gene; V was cut back by 6 bases and J by 1 base. The CDR3 covers 14 residues. From germline, CDR1 is LNHDA and CDR2 SQIVND (reference sequence). Full variable domain (missing parts from reference TRBV19 and TRBJ2-1): DGGITQSPKYLFRKEGQNVTLSCEQNLNHDAMYWYRQDPGQGLRLIYYSQIVNDFQKGDIAEGYSVSREKKESFPLTVTSAQKNPTAFYLCASRGGISYNEQFFGPGTRLTVL.